Listed here are 10 T cell receptor beta chains from one sample, sequenced in a study of blood T cell repertoires in COVID-19. The table came from immunoSEQ multiplex PCR; TCRdb's copy has only in-frame clones and leaves some out. The sample holds around 81,000 clones, roughly 88% seen once. Sequencing was performed on peripheral blood. The receptors here all came from a man between 65 and 80 years old with acute or convalescent COVID-19.

This clone was counted a few times. V is TRBV29-1 and J is TRBJ2-1, with TRBD2 matching 7 bases. The CDR3 has 13 residues. J gave up 5 bases and V 7 bases, and 8 bases lay outside the gene matches. Germline CDR1 and CDR2: SQVTM and ANQGSEA. CDR3 nucleotide sequence: TGCAGCGCTGAGACTAGCCGCGACAATGAGCAGTTCTTC. Residues: CSAETSRDNEQFF.

The chain combines TRBV5-1 with TRBJ2-2; 7 bases line up with TRBD1. The CDR3 consists of 15 residues. Trimming cost V 4 bases and J 0 bases; bases outside gene matches: 3. From germline, CDR1 is SGHRS and CDR2 YFSETQ. CDR3 nucleotide sequence: TGCGCCAGCAGCAACAGGGGAACGAACACCGGGGAGCTGTTTTTT. This encodes CASSNRGTNTGELFF.

This clone was observed once. The chain joins TRBV5-4 to TRBJ2-4; perhaps TRBD2 as D (5 bases). The CDR3 extends over 15 amino acids. V was clipped by 3 bases and J by 1 base, with 11 bases between them. Germline V lookup: CDR1 SGHNT, CDR2 YYREEE (reference sequence). Written as DNA, the CDR3 is TGTGCCAGCAGCTCACCTGGCGGGGCCAAAAACATTCAGTACTTC. Protein product: CASSSPGGAKNIQYF.

This clone was seen only once. The CDR3 DNA reads as TGTGCCAGCAGCAAAAACAACAGTAACTACGAGCAGTACTTC. Amino acids: CASSKNNSNYEQYF. This chain uses TRBV21-1 with TRBJ2-7; the table names TRBD1, a call not compared with the DNA. TRBV21-1 corresponds to a pseudogene. The CDR3 contains 14 residues.

A few counts support this clone. In DNA, the CDR3 is TGTGCCAGCAGCTCTGAGAAAGGGGACTTC. Translated: CASSSEKGDF. The V and J genes are TRBV21-1 and TRBJ2-5; the table names TRBD1, a call not compared with the DNA. TRBV21-1 is shown as a pseudogene. The CDR3 is 10 amino acids.

The rearrangement uses TRBV18 and TRBJ2-7; 8 bases map to TRBD2. CDR3 length: 15 residues. With V trimmed by 2 bases and J by 3 bases, 6 bases remained unmatched. Germline values: CDR1 KGHSH, CDR2 LQKENI. The CDR3 is CASSPEIGTSYEQYF. DNA of the CDR3: TGTGCCAGCTCACCAGAGATTGGGACTAGCTACGAGCAGTACTTC.

The chain links TRBV3-1 (or the pseudogene TRBV3-2) to TRBJ2-5, with a weak D call TRBD1 (8 bases). This CDR3 has 16 residues. Germline CDR1 and CDR2: LGHDT and YNNKEL (reference sequence). V lost 4 bases and J 4 bases, leaving 19 bases between the germline ends. CDR3 region: CASSPYGQGGRETQYF. The CDR3 nucleotides read TGTGCCAGCAGCCCATACGGACAGGGAGGGAGAGAGACCCAGTACTTC.

The rearrangement uses TRBV10-3 and TRBJ1-5, with 7 positions matching TRBD1. V shed 6 bases and J 10 bases; nucleotides not matched to a gene: 12. CDR3 length: 14 amino acids. Germline CDR1 and CDR2: ENHRY and SYGVKD. The CDR3 DNA reads as TGTGCCATCAGCGACACCGGGACAGTTGGTCCCCAGCATTTT. It yields the protein CAISDTGTVGPQHF.

This rearrangement joins TRBV19 to TRBJ1-2, with TRBD1 as a possible D gene (6 bases). The CDR3 loop spans 14 amino acids. The V end was cut by 5 bases, the J end by 7 bases, with 17 bases between. The V gene's germline CDR1 is LNHDA and CDR2 SQIVND (reference sequence). CDR3 region: CASSHSQGPLGYTF. In nucleotides, the CDR3 is TGTGCCAGTAGTCACTCACAGGGCCCCCTTGGCTACACCTTC.

The rearrangement uses TRBV28 and TRBJ1-5, with a possible D match to TRBD1 (5 bases). Trimming removed 8 bases from V and 6 bases from J, with 8 bases in between. CDR1 MDHEN and CDR2 SYDVKM come from the germline V gene. The CDR3 runs to 11 residues. The CDR3: CASGHGQPQHF. CDR3 nucleotides: TGTGCCAGCGGACACGGTCAGCCCCAGCATTTT.